The 8 T cell receptor beta chains presented below share a single source sample, sequenced in a study of control samples from healthy donors and cancer patients. Sequencing used immunoSEQ multiplex PCR; TCRdb keeps in-frame clones, though not all of them. Of around 140,000 clones in the sample, 85% to 95% were seen once. Sequenced input: blood. These receptor sequences come from a man in his forties or fifties in good health.

The chain joins TRBV5-5 to TRBJ2-5, with 7 bases aligning to TRBD1. The junction had 2 bases not matched to a gene; V was cut back by 0 bases and J by 3 bases. The germline V gene has CDR1 SGHKS and CDR2 YYEKEE (reference sequence). The CDR3 has 14 residues. The CDR3, as DNA: TGTGCCAGCAGCTTGGGGGGGACAGAAGAGACCCAGTACTTC. This gives the protein CASSLGGTEETQYF. The whole variable domain, filled in from reference TRBV5-5 and TRBJ2-5, reads DAGVTQSPTHLIKTRGQQVTLRCSPISGHKSVSWYQQVLGQGPQFIFQYYEKEERGRGNFPDRFSARQFPNYSSELNVNALLLGDSALYLCASSLGGTEETQYFGPGTRLLVL.

The V and J genes are TRBV28 and TRBJ2-7, with D tentatively TRBD1 or TRBD2 (5 bases each). This CDR3 spans 12 amino acids. V was trimmed by 8 bases and J by 3 bases, leaving 11 bases between them. Germline loops: CDR1 MDHEN, CDR2 SYDVKM. The CDR3 loop is CASWDGFYEQYF. The CDR3 nucleotides are TGTGCCAGCTGGGACGGATTCTACGAGCAGTACTTC.

DNA of the CDR3: TGTGCCAGCAGCTCACGAGGTGGGGCAGAGCAGTTCTTC. Translated, it gives CASSSRGGAEQFF. The chain couples TRBV12-3 or TRBV12-4 to TRBJ2-1; D possibly corresponds to TRBD1 (5 bases). Deletions cut 6 bases from V and 10 bases from J, with 16 bases between. The CDR3 is made up of 13 amino acids.

The V and J genes are TRBV6-5 and TRBJ1-5; 8 nucleotides agree with TRBD1. V lost 5 bases to trimming and J lost 1 base; unmatched junction nucleotides: 4. Germline V gene data show CDR1 as MNHEY and CDR2 as SVGAGI. The CDR3 is made up of 15 amino acids. CDR3 loop: CASSQDRASNQPQHF. The DNA for the CDR3 is TGTGCCAGCAGTCAGGACAGGGCAAGCAATCAGCCCCAGCATTTT.

Concerning this clone: Germline and junction disagree at one end, which may indicate a read error. The chain couples TRBV11-1 to TRBJ1-1, with no clear D. The CDR3 is made up of 13 amino acids. Germline V gives CDR1 SGHAT, CDR2 FQDESV (reference sequence). The CDR3: CAGSFMEDTEAFF. CDR3 DNA: TGTGCCGGCAGTTTTATGGAGGACACTGAAGCTTTCTTT. Full variable domain (outside the CDR3, taken from reference TRBV11-1 and TRBJ1-1): EAEVAQSPRYKITEKSQAVAFWCDPISGHATLYWYRQILGQGPELLVQFQDESVVDDSQLPKDRFSAERLKGVDSTLKIQPAELGDSAMYLCAGSFMEDTEAFFGQGTRLTVV.

The V call is TRBV7-9, the J call TRBJ2-5, with D possibly being TRBD1 or TRBD2 (5 bases each). The CDR3 loop spans 15 amino acids. The ends were cut back, 5 bases at V and 3 bases at J, with 16 bases in the middle. Germline CDR1 and CDR2: SEHNR and FQNEAQ (reference sequence). The CDR3 sequence: CASSVVELGEETQYF. In nucleotides, the CDR3 is TGTGCCAGCAGCGTAGTAGAATTGGGGGAAGAGACCCAGTACTTC.

This clone appeared once. The chain uses TRBV7-3 and TRBJ2-5; no firm D call. In germline, CDR1 is SGHTA, CDR2 FQGTGA. This CDR3 is built from 14 residues. V was shortened by 2 bases and J by 1 base, with 8 bases between the two germline ends. The CDR3 DNA sequence: TGTGCCAGCAGCTTAGTTGCTAGCCAAGAGACCCAGTACTTC. It is translated as CASSLVASQETQYF.

The chain has TRBV6-2 or TRBV6-3 and TRBJ2-7; the D gene is possibly TRBD1 (6 bases). The CDR3 runs to 12 residues. The germline gives CDR1 MNHEY, CDR2 SVGEGT. V was cut by 4 bases and J by 4 bases, with 8 bases left in between. CDR3 nucleotide sequence: TGTGCCAGCAGTTTTACAGGGTACGAGCAGTACTTC. Its translation: CASSFTGYEQYF.